This TCR beta chain was found in a study of CD8+ T cells in alopecia areata. With 5 bases removed from V and 4 bases from J, the gap between germline ends came to 9 bases. The CDR3 has 13 residues. CDR1 is SGHTA, CDR2 FQGNSA, per germline. Described treatment: oral pan-JAK inhibitor, 5-10 mg twice daily. Isolated RNA was reverse transcribed into cDNA used as the sequencing template. Using immunoSEQ multiplex PCR, the repertoire was profiled, and TCRdb retains in-frame clones only, with some absent. The sample shows about 190,000 clones, roughly 70% of them seen only once. Material: CD4+ T cells sorted from blood, obtained around week 49, from a patient treated with tofacitinib. The rearrangement uses TRBV7-2 and TRBJ1-5; D possibly corresponds to TRBD1 (5 bases). The clonotype was recovered from a human donor with alopecia areata. This CDR3 is CASSPSGNQPQHF. CDR3 bases: TGTGCCAGCAGCCCCTCAGGGAATCAGCCCCAGCATTTT.